The clone carrying this TCR beta chain was counted only a few times. The source material, RNA transcripts, was used to amplify TCR beta CDR3 regions. The TCR CDR3 was amplified in a first-round RT-PCR using the HTBI primer set. TCRdb reanalysed the multiplex PCR reads using MiXCR and keeps one entry per CDR3 protein. The sample lists approximately 520,000 distinct CDR3 sequences; about a fifth were seen once. This specimen comes from a study of T cells in Graves' hyperthyroidism and ophthalmopathy. The TCR sequence derives from a man younger than 35 with Graves' hyperthyroidism. The sample taken for sequencing was blood.

CDR3 coding DNA: TGTGCCAGCAGTTTGGGGGGCCAGTTTAATTCACCCCTCCACTTT. Its protein product is CASSLGGQFNSPLHF. The chain is built from TRBV28 and TRBJ1-6, with D perhaps matching TRBD1 (6 bases). The CDR3 covers 15 residues. V was clipped by 3 bases and J by 6 bases, with 12 bases between them. CDR1 and CDR2 (germline): MDHEN, SYDVKM.